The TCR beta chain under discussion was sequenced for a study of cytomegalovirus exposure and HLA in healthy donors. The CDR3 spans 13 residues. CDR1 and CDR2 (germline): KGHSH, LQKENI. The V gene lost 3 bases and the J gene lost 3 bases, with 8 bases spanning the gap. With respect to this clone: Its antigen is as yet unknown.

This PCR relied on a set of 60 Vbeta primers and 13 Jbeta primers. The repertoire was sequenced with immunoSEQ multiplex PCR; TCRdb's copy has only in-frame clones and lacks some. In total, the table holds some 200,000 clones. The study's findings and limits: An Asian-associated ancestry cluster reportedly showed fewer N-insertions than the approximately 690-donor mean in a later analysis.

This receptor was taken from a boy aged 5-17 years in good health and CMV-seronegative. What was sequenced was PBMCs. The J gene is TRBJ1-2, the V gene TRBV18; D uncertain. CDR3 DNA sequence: TGTGCCAGCTCACCCCGAGAGCACTATGGCTACACCTTC. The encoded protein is CASSPREHYGYTF.